This T cell receptor (beta chain) was obtained from a study of CD8 T cells in Susac syndrome. RNA amounts of roughly 0.45 to 1 ug underwent reverse transcription with random hexamers. MiXCR was run by TCRdb on the immunoSEQ multiplex PCR reads, yielding one entry per CDR3 protein. Counted here are hundreds of thousands of distinct CDR3 sequences, 92% occurring once; the ten biggest clones make up roughly 0.13%. Multiple sclerosis controls were treatment-naive patients with stable or active relapsing-remitting disease. The ends lost 2 bases at V and 12 bases at J; junction bases unmatched: 5. Germline assignment: CDR1 MNHEY and CDR2 SVGAGI. There are 13 residues in the CDR3.

The genes are TRBV6-5 and TRBJ2-1; 9 bases align to TRBD1. The receptor was derived from a human donor with multiple sclerosis. The sample consisted of CD8+ T cells from PBMCs. CDR3 loop: CASSYGDRDRQFF. CDR3 nucleotides: TGTGCCAGCAGTTACGGGGACAGGGATCGGCAGTTCTTC.